This note documents a single T cell receptor (beta chain) sequence. These data come from a study of control samples from healthy donors and cancer patients. Repertoires were generated with immunoSEQ multiplex PCR, while TCRdb's copy carries only in-frame clones and drops some. The sample consists of some 250,000 clones, roughly 80% of them appearing once. The V end lost 2 bases, the J end lost 7 bases, and 12 bases lay between the germline ends. This CDR3 is 14 amino acids long. Germline values: CDR1 SGDLS, CDR2 YYNGEE. The V call is TRBV9, the J call TRBJ1-4; a possible D gene is TRBD1 (5 bases). The sequenced sample was PBMCs. The sequence came from a woman between 55 and 75 years old with lung cancer. In DNA, the CDR3 is TGTGCCAGCAGCGTTCCCGGGACTGGTGAAAAACTGTTTTTT. It translates to CASSVPGTGEKLFF.